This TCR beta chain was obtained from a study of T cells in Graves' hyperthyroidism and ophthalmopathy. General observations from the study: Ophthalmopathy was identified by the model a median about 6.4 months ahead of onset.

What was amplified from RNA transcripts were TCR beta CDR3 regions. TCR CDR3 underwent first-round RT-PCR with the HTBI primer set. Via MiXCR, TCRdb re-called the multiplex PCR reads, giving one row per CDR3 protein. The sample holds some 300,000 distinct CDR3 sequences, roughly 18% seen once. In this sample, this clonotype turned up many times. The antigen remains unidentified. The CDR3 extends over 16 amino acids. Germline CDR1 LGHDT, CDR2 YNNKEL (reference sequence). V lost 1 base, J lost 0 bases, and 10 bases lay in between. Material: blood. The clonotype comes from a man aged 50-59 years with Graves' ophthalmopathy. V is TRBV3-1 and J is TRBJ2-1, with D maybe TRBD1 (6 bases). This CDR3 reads CASSQVTGRSYNEQFF. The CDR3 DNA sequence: TGTGCCAGCAGCCAAGTTACAGGGCGCTCCTACAATGAGCAGTTCTTC.